These T cell receptor beta chains were read from a single sample in a study of naive and memory T cell subsets. TCRdb re-derived calls from the UMI-ligation and nested PCR reads in MiXCR, one entry per CDR3 protein. Of 120,000 or so distinct CDR3 sequences listed, approximately 37% are singletons. The sample taken for sequencing was central memory CD4+ T cells from blood. Receptors originate from a human donor in good health. Both conserved end residues are part of each CDR3. The order of the fields is D gene, clone size, V gene, J gene, CDR3 DNA, CDR3 protein. D genes are given only for firm matches. Clone size, where shown, is once, few, many, or a class for clones that have expanded.

NA	NA	TRBV18	TRBJ2-1	TGTGCCAGCTCACCACAAATTTCGGGCAATGAGCAGTTCTTC	CASSPQISGNEQFF
TRBD2	NA	TRBV28	TRBJ2-5	TGTGCCAGCAGCCAGACTAGCGGGACCCTGGGACAAGAGACCCAGTACTTC	CASSQTSGTLGQETQYF
TRBD1	NA	TRBV29-1	TRBJ1-5	TGCAGCGTTGCAGGGGGCATGGGCAATCAGCCCCAGCATTTT	CSVAGGMGNQPQHF
NA	few	TRBV10-2	TRBJ1-2	TGCGCCAGCAGTTTGGGGGCGGAACGCTATGGCTACACCTTC	CASSLGAERYGYTF
TRBD1	NA	TRBV9	TRBJ2-2	TGTGCCAGCAGCCCGGGACAGGGGAACACCGGGGAGCTGTTTTTT	CASSPGQGNTGELFF
NA	once	TRBV14	TRBJ1-1	TGTGCCAGCAGCCAAGCACAGGCCGCTGAAGCTTTCTTT	CASSQAQAAEAFF
NA	NA	TRBV29-1	TRBJ2-7	TGCAGCGTTGTTAAGGAGCAGGGCTCCCCCTACGAGCAGTACTTC	CSVVKEQGSPYEQYF
TRBD2	NA	TRBV5-1	TRBJ2-1	TGCGCCAGCAGACTGGGGACTAGCGGGTACCTTAATGAGCAGTTCTTC	CASRLGTSGYLNEQFF
TRBD2	few	TRBV18	TRBJ2-3	TGTGCCAGCTCACCCAGTAGCGGGAGGGCAGATACGCAGTATTTT	CASSPSSGRADTQYF
TRBD2	few	TRBV27	TRBJ2-5	TGTGCCAGCAGTTCGACCCTAGCGGGCCGAGAGACCCAGTACTTC	CASSSTLAGRETQYF
TRBD2	NA	TRBV27	TRBJ2-2	TGTGCCAGCAGTCAACTAGCGGGAGGGGGAAACACCGGGGAGCTGTTTTTT	CASSQLAGGGNTGELFF
NA	NA	TRBV4-3	TRBJ2-7	TGCGCCAGCAGCCAGGAGAGGAGCTCCTACGAGCAGTACTTC	CASSQERSSYEQYF
NA	NA	TRBV29-1	TRBJ1-1	TGCAGCGTTGGTCAGCTGAACACTGAAGCTTTCTTT	CSVGQLNTEAFF
TRBD1	few	TRBV7-2	TRBJ1-4	TGTGCCAGCAGCCGACGAAACCCAAAAAGGACAGGGCTAGGGACTAATGAAAAACTGTTTTTT	CASSRRNPKRTGLGTNEKLFF
TRBD2	few	TRBV3-1	TRBJ2-1	TGTGCCAGCAGCAATAGACTAGCGCAGAATGAGCAGTTCTTC	CASSNRLAQNEQFF
NA	NA	TRBV20-1	TRBJ1-4	TGCAGTGCTAGGCCCTTTGGCCCTATAATAGAAAAACTGTTTTTT	CSARPFGPIIEKLFF
TRBD2	NA	TRBV25-1	TRBJ2-3	TGTGCCAGCAGGGGGGCCGGGACTAGCGGGAGATATACGCAGTATTTT	CASRGAGTSGRYTQYF
NA	NA	TRBV6-6	TRBJ1-5	TGTGCCAGCAGTTACCCCGGGGACAATCAGCCCCAGCATTTT	CASSYPGDNQPQHF
TRBD1	few	TRBV7-9	TRBJ1-6	TGTGCCAGCAGCTTCCCGACAGGGGGGGATTCACCCCTCCACTTT	CASSFPTGGDSPLHF
NA	NA	TRBV11-2	TRBJ2-3	TGTGCCAGCAGCCCGCGTGACCTTAGAACAGATACGCAGTATTTT	CASSPRDLRTDTQYF
TRBD1	NA	TRBV20-1	TRBJ2-7	TGCAGTGCCAGTCGGGGCAAAAAAACGGGGACAGGGCACGTCTACGAGCAGTACTTC	CSASRGKKTGTGHVYEQYF
NA	NA	TRBV6-5	TRBJ2-2	TGTGCCAGCAATTTCGCCGGGGCAGGACCCCACACCGGGGAGCTGTTTTTT	CASNFAGAGPHTGELFF
NA	NA	TRBV7-9	TRBJ1-1	TGTGCCAGCAACGGACAGACCTTGAACACTGAAGCTTTCTTT	CASNGQTLNTEAFF
TRBD1	NA	TRBV7-6	TRBJ2-2	TGTGCCAGCAGCGTCCGGGGACAGGGAAACACCGGGGAGCTGTTTTTT	CASSVRGQGNTGELFF
TRBD1	few	TRBV20-1	TRBJ1-2	TGCAGTGCTAGAGACAGGGGGCAGGGTGGCTACACCTTC	CSARDRGQGGYTF
NA	NA	TRBV27	TRBJ2-1	TGTGCCAGCAGACCTTTCCCGTCCCTGAGCTCCTACAATGAGCAGTTCTTC	CASRPFPSLSSYNEQFF
NA	NA	TRBV12-3/TRBV12-4	TRBJ2-7	TGTGCCAGCAGTCTCCAAGGGAGCCTTTCCTACGAGCAGTACTTC	CASSLQGSLSYEQYF
TRBD2	few	TRBV11-3	TRBJ2-2	TGTGCCAGCAGCTTAGACGGGCGGGAGGGCTTCCGGGAGCTGTTTTTT	CASSLDGREGFRELFF
TRBD2	NA	TRBV20-1	TRBJ2-7	TGCAGTGCTAGGTCGCGTGGGAATGGGGGGGGACCATCCGAGCAGTACTTC	CSARSRGNGGGPSEQYF
NA	once	TRBV2	TRBJ2-5	TGTGCCAGCAGCCGGGACCTAAACCAAGAGACCCAGTACTTC	CASSRDLNQETQYF
NA	few	TRBV11-2	TRBJ2-3	TGTGCCAGCAGCTTAACACACAGGTTTACGCAGTATTTT	CASSLTHRFTQYF
NA	few	TRBV29-1	TRBJ2-7	TGCAGCGTTGAAGGTCCCTCCCTAGCCTCCTACGAGCAGTACTTC	CSVEGPSLASYEQYF
NA	NA	TRBV4-2	TRBJ2-3	TGTGCCAGCAGCCAAGAGCTGGGAGCAGATACGCAGTATTTT	CASSQELGADTQYF
NA	few	TRBV27	TRBJ1-5	TGTGCCAGCAGTCCCGTTATTAACGATCAGCCCCAGCATTTT	CASSPVINDQPQHF
NA	NA	TRBV25-1	TRBJ2-7	TGTGCCAGCAGTCAGCAGGAGCGTCGGGGGGAGCAGTACTTC	CASSQQERRGEQYF
NA	NA	TRBV20-1	TRBJ2-1	TGCAGTGCTAGAGATGGACTATTGTTCTTC	CSARDGLLFF
TRBD1	few	TRBV30	TRBJ1-5	TGTGCCTGGAGTCTCCGCGGGAAGGACAGGGAGGGCAATCAGCCCCAGCATTTT	CAWSLRGKDREGNQPQHF
NA	many	TRBV20-1	TRBJ2-5	TGCAGTGCTCCCCCAGGAGCGAGCCAAGAGACCCAGTACTTC	CSAPPGASQETQYF
NA	NA	TRBV7-6	TRBJ1-1	TGTGCCAGCAGCTTAGGGGCTGGGGGCGCTCGAGGCGAAGCTTTCTTT	CASSLGAGGARGEAFF
NA	NA	TRBV24-1	TRBJ2-2	TGTGCCACCAGATCTAATACGAACACCGGGGAGCTGTTTTTT	CATRSNTNTGELFF
NA	NA	TRBV3-1	TRBJ2-5	TGTGCCAGCAGCCAACCCCGGGCAGGGAGAGAGACCCAGTACTTC	CASSQPRAGRETQYF
NA	NA	TRBV27	TRBJ2-5	TGTGCCAACCGTCCGGGGGCGCATTCGAAAGAGACCCAGTACTTC	CANRPGAHSKETQYF
NA	NA	TRBV5-1	TRBJ2-7	TGCGCCAGCAGCTTGGATCGGACTCCTAGGGACGAGCAGTACTTC	CASSLDRTPRDEQYF
TRBD1	NA	TRBV7-2	TRBJ2-1	TGTGCCAGCAGCACACCGGACAGGGCAGAGCAGTTCTTC	CASSTPDRAEQFF
NA	many	TRBV7-2	TRBJ2-1	TGTGCCAGCAGCTTAAGGCAGAGAAGCTCCTACAATGAGCAGTTCTTC	CASSLRQRSSYNEQFF
NA	few	TRBV27	TRBJ2-1	TGTGCCAGCAGTTTTCGGGGAATTATCACCTACAATGAGCAGTTCTTC	CASSFRGIITYNEQFF
NA	NA	TRBV5-1	TRBJ2-1	TGCGCCAGCCGGGGGACTATAGGGGGGGATTCTGTCTACAATGAGCAGTTCTTC	CASRGTIGGDSVYNEQFF
NA	NA	TRBV6-5	TRBJ2-7	TGTGCCAGCAGTTACGGTCTACCCTACGAGCAGTACTTC	CASSYGLPYEQYF
TRBD2	few	TRBV6-5	TRBJ2-1	TGTGCCAGCAGTGAACGTTCCGTTGGTAGCGGGAATGAGCAGTTCTTC	CASSERSVGSGNEQFF
NA	many	TRBV20-1	TRBJ1-3	TGCAGTGCTAGGACCGGCTCTGGAAACACCATATATTTT	CSARTGSGNTIYF
TRBD1	NA	TRBV30	TRBJ2-5	TGTGCCTGGAGTGTCAGTTGGTCAGGGGGCAGAGAGACCCAGTACTTC	CAWSVSWSGGRETQYF
NA	NA	TRBV2	TRBJ2-1	TGTGCCAGCACGGTGGCCGGGAATGAGCAGTTCTTC	CASTVAGNEQFF
TRBD1	NA	TRBV19	TRBJ1-1	TGTGCCAGTAAGTTTCGTGGACAGGGGGTGAACACTGAAGCTTTCTTT	CASKFRGQGVNTEAFF